These 16 T cell receptor beta chains came from one sample sequenced in a study of Tregs in tolerant kidney transplant recipients. Mixed chimerism was transient after nonmyeloablative marrow transplants from related graft donors. TCRdb's table, derived via immunoSEQ multiplex PCR, lists solely in-frame clones and lacks some. The table gives roughly 15,000 clones; the top ten clones make up around 3.8% of it. The source was CD4+ T cells from blood (PBMCs), collected 12 months after the transplant. The receptor set was obtained from a human patient who received a combined kidney and bone marrow transplant. Certain T cells may be donor cells from the graft.

As regards this clone: The sequenced fragment ends 3 residues before the CDR3 boundary, so the rest is inferred from the germline J gene. The chain carries TRBV19 and TRBJ2-7; D uncertain. Germline lookup yields CDR1 LNHDA and CDR2 SQIVND (reference sequence). Between the trimmed V and J ends, which lost 1 base and 4 bases, there was a span of 11 bases. This CDR3 is 14 amino acids long. The CDR3 bases that were read are TGTGCCAGTAGTATAGGGGCAAGGCATTACGAG. This translates into CASSIGARHYE. The full CDR3 reads CASSIGARHYEQYF. The complete variable domain, with remaining parts taken from reference TRBV19 and TRBJ2-7, reads DGGITQSPKYLFRKEGQNVTLSCEQNLNHDAMYWYRQDPGQGLRLIYYSQIVNDFQKGDIAEGYSVSREKKESFPLTVTSAQKNPTAFYLCASSIGARHYEQYFGPGTRLTVT.

For this clone: The read stops 3 residues short of the end of the CDR3; the missing end is completed from the germline J gene. The chain couples TRBV2 to TRBJ1-5; weak D call: TRBD1 (6 bases). Trimming removed 6 bases at V and 3 bases at J, with 15 bases between. The germline CDR1 and CDR2 sequences are SNHLY and FYNNEI. The CDR3 spans 15 residues. CDR3: CASRKPGHTNQPQHF. The DNA read from the CDR3 is TGTGCCAGCAGAAAACCGGGACACACCAATCAGCCC.

With respect to this clone: Sequencing ends 3 residues short of the CDR3 end; the germline J gene provides the rest. J is TRBJ1-1 and V is TRBV11-2; D is uncertain. V lost 1 base to trimming and J lost 1 base, with 7 bases between them. The germline V gene encodes CDR1 SGHAT and CDR2 FQNNGV. There are 14 residues in the CDR3. The part of the CDR3 DNA that was read is TGTGCCAGCAGCTTAGGAGGTGGGAACACTGAA. Amino acid sequence: CASSLGGGNTE. The CDR3 as a whole reads CASSLGGGNTEAFF. The entire variable domain, with the rest obtained from reference TRBV11-2 and TRBJ1-1, is as follows: EAGVAQSPRYKIIEKRQSVAFWCNPISGHATLYWYQQILGQGPKLLIQFQNNGVVDDSQLPKDRFSAERLKGVDSTLKIQPAKLEDSAVYLCASSLGGGNTEAFFGQGTRLTVV.

Remarks on this clone: The read falls 3 residues short of the CDR3 end, and the missing part is taken from the germline J gene. The chain recombines TRBV10-1 with TRBJ2-7; a weak D match, TRBD1 (7 bases). This CDR3 is built from 15 residues. The germline V and J ends were trimmed by 6 bases and 2 bases, with 17 bases remaining between them. CDR1 WNHNN and CDR2 SYGVQD come from the germline V gene (reference sequence). The sequenced CDR3 bases are TGCGCCAGCAGCGCAGGGGGGACGCCGACCTACGAG. It encodes CASSAGGTPTYE. The CDR3 as a whole reads CASSAGGTPTYEQYF.

A note on this clone: The sequenced fragment ends 3 residues before the CDR3 boundary, so the rest is inferred from the germline J gene. The rearrangement links TRBV29-1 to TRBJ1-2; perhaps TRBD1 as D (6 bases). The CDR3 is 12 residues long. V lost 4 bases and J lost 0, with 6 bases in between. Germline values: CDR1 SQVTM, CDR2 ANQGSEA. The DNA read from the CDR3 is TGCAGCGTTGGGACAGCTAACTATGGC. It specifies CSVGTANYG. The full-length CDR3 reads as CSVGTANYGYTF. Drawing the rest from reference TRBV29-1 and TRBJ1-2, the complete variable domain is SAVISQKPSRDICQRGTSLTIQCQVDSQVTMMFWYRQQPGQSLTLIATANQGSEATYESGFVIDKFPISRPNLTFSTLTVSNMSPEDSSIYLCSVGTANYGYTFGSGTRLTVV.

A remark on this clone: The sequenced fragment ends 3 residues before the CDR3 boundary, so the rest is inferred from the germline J gene. V usage is TRBV6-4 and J usage is TRBJ1-1, with 9 bases aligning to TRBD1. J was trimmed by 4 bases and V by 6 bases; bases with no gene match: 6. CDR3 length: 14 residues. Germline V gives CDR1 MRHNA, CDR2 SNTAGT. The CDR3 is CASRPGQGSTEAFF. The CDR3 bases that were read are TGTGCCAGCAGACCCGGACAGGGGAGCACTGAA.

To note about this clone: The CDR3 end is not reached by the read, which stops 3 residues before it; the germline J gene fills it in. V usage is TRBV2 and J usage is TRBJ2-7; TRBD1 is a possible D gene (6 bases). The CDR3 is 12 amino acids. In germline, CDR1 is SNHLY, CDR2 FYNNEI. V lost 5 bases and J lost 5, with 10 bases in between. Partial CDR3 DNA: TGTGCCAGCAGTTACAGGGAACACGAG. Translating gives CASSYREHE. The full CDR3 is CASSYREHEQYF.

Worth noting for this clone: The CDR3 extends 3 residues past the end of the read, so its final part is completed from the germline J gene. The rearrangement uses TRBV11-2 and TRBJ2-1; a weak D match, TRBD1 (6 bases). Trimming took off 0 bases at V and 5 bases at J, with 8 bases between the two ends. CDR1 is SGHAT, CDR2 FQNNGV, per germline. This CDR3 comprises 14 residues. The CDR3 DNA, read in part, is TGTGCCAGCAGCTTAGAGGCAGGGGACAATGAG. Amino acid sequence: CASSLEAGDNE. The whole CDR3 sequence reads CASSLEAGDNEQFF. The variable domain in full, completed from reference TRBV11-2 and TRBJ2-1, reads EAGVAQSPRYKIIEKRQSVAFWCNPISGHATLYWYQQILGQGPKLLIQFQNNGVVDDSQLPKDRFSAERLKGVDSTLKIQPAKLEDSAVYLCASSLEAGDNEQFFGPGTRLTVL.

About this clone itself: The CDR3 end lies 3 residues beyond the end of the read and is filled in from the germline J gene. This rearrangement joins TRBV5-1 to TRBJ1-1; 7 bases are a match to TRBD1. This CDR3 contains 14 residues. Germline lookup yields CDR1 SGHRS and CDR2 YFSETQ. The CDR3 is CASSSVDGTVEAFF. The sequenced part of the CDR3 DNA is TGCGCCAGCAGCTCGGTAGATGGGACAGTCGAA.

The CDR3 bases that were read are TGTGCCAGCAGCGTATTCGCAGGAGGGACAGGGTCGCCC. It codes for CASSVFAGGTGSP. The complete CDR3 protein is CASSVFAGGTGSPLHF. The V and J genes are TRBV9 and TRBJ1-6; the match to TRBD1 covers 9 bases. The read stops 3 residues short of the end of the CDR3; the missing end is completed from the germline J gene. Germline V CDR1 and CDR2: SGDLS, YYNGEE. CDR3 size: 16 residues. The full variable domain, in which reference TRBV9 and TRBJ1-6 provide the parts outside the CDR3, is DSGVTQTPKHLITATGQRVTLRCSPRSGDLSVYWYQQSLDQGLQFLIQYYNGEERAKGNILERFSAQQFPDLHSELNLSSLELGDSALYFCASSVFAGGTGSPLHFGNGTRLTVT.

Concerning this clone: The read comes to an end 3 residues before the CDR3 does, leaving the germline J gene to fill in the end. The chain couples TRBV7-6 to TRBJ1-1, with 8 bases aligning to TRBD1. The CDR3 length is 14 residues. With V trimmed by 5 bases and J by 5 bases, 7 bases remained unmatched. CDR1 SGHVS and CDR2 FNYEAQ come from the germline V gene. CDR3 bases read: TGTGCCAGCAGCCCACGACAGGGGATGACTGAA. It is translated as CASSPRQGMTE. The whole CDR3 region reads CASSPRQGMTEAFF.

Turning to this clone: The CDR3 is cut off 3 residues early in the read; its end comes from the germline J gene. This chain connects TRBV29-1 to TRBJ1-5; D remains unclear. The CDR3 contains 13 residues. With 4 bases removed from V and 4 bases from J, the gap between germline ends came to 11 bases. Germline V gene data show CDR1 as SQVTM and CDR2 as ANQGSEA. CDR3 DNA (partial): TGCAGCGTTGGGTTCAGTTTAAATCAGCCC. This sequence encodes CSVGFSLNQP. The CDR3, in full, reads CSVGFSLNQPQHF.

This clone is labeled medium-sized based on frequency. The read halts 3 residues ahead of the CDR3 end, with the missing end drawn from the germline J gene. V gene TRBV30 combines with J gene TRBJ1-1; 8 bases align to TRBD1. The length of the CDR3 is 12 residues. Germline assignment: CDR1 GTSNPN and CDR2 SVGIG (reference sequence). V dropped 5 bases and J dropped 5; count of bases not matched to a gene: 4. The CDR3 loop is CAWGQGGTEAFF. The sequenced part of the CDR3 DNA is TGTGCCTGGGGACAGGGAGGTACTGAA. Together with reference TRBV30 and TRBJ1-1, the CDR3 gives the full variable domain: SQTIHQWPATLVQPVGSPLSLECTVEGTSNPNLYWYRQAAGRGLQLLFYSVGIGQISSEVPQNLSASRPQDRQFILSSKKLLLSDSGFYLCAWGQGGTEAFFGQGTRLTVV.

To note about this clone: From the germline J gene comes the end of the CDR3, since the read stops 3 residues before it. The chain uses TRBV27 and TRBJ2-1; unclear D gene. The CDR3 extends over 13 amino acids. Trimming pared 7 bases from V and 2 bases from J, leaving 9 bases between. CDR1 and CDR2 (germline): MNHEY, SMNVEV (reference sequence). CDR3 bases read: TGTGCCAGCAAGGTATCACCCTACAATGAG. Amino acid sequence: CASKVSPYNE. The whole CDR3 reads CASKVSPYNEQFF.

Worth noting for this clone: The DNA ends 3 residues before the CDR3 does, and the rest of the CDR3 is filled in from the germline J gene. The chain has TRBV10-1 and TRBJ2-2, with D perhaps matching TRBD1 (6 bases). CDR3 size: 13 residues. Germline V gives CDR1 WNHNN, CDR2 SYGVQD (reference sequence). The germline V and J ends were trimmed by 4 bases and 6 bases, with 9 bases remaining between them. The covered CDR3 bases are TGCGCCAGCAGTGGGGGGCCGGCCGGGGAG. As protein: CASSGGPAGE. The entire CDR3 sequence reads CASSGGPAGELFF.

On this clone: The read gets to within 3 residues of the CDR3 end, and the germline J gene fills in the rest. The rearrangement uses TRBV5-1 and TRBJ2-7; the D gene is possibly TRBD1 (5 bases). The V gene lost 3 bases and the J gene lost 6 bases, with 10 bases spanning the gap. This CDR3 has 12 residues. CDR1 and CDR2 from the germline V gene are SGHRS and YFSETQ. The CDR3: CASSSQGVEQYF. CDR3 DNA, as far as it was read: TGCGCCAGCAGCTCCCAGGGCGTCGAG.